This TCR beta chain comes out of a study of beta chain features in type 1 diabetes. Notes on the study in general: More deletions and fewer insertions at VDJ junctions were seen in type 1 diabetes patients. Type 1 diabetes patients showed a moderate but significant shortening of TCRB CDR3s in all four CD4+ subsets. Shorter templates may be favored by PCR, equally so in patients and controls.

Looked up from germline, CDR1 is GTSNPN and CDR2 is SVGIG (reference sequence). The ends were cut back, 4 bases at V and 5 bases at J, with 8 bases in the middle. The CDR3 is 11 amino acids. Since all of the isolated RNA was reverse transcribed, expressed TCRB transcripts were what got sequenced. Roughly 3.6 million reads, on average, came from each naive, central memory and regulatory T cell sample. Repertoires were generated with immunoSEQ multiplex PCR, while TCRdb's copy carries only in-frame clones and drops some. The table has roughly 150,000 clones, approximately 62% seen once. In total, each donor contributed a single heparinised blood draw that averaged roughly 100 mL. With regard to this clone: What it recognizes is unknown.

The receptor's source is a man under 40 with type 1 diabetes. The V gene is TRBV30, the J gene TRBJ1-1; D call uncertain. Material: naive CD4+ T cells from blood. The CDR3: CAWTDWTEAFF. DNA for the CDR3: TGTGCCTGGACCGATTGGACTGAAGCTTTCTTT.